This TCR beta chain was obtained from a study of CD8 T cells in ankylosing spondylitis. Study-level results: Prior literature has documented some motif variants in synovial fluid and blood from reactive arthritis.

TCRdb re-derived calls from the 5' RACE reads in MiXCR, one entry per CDR3 protein. The sample has under 250,000 distinct CDR3 sequences, around 8% seen once. This clonotype has ten or more counts. The antigen is not known. The germline CDR1 and CDR2 sequences are SGHTA and FQGNSA. CDR3 length: 15 residues. V lost 5 bases, J lost 3 bases, and 14 bases lay in between. The rearrangement links TRBV7-2 to TRBJ1-5; no clear D gene. The clonotype originates from a female donor with ankylosing spondylitis or in good health (not recorded which). The sample consisted of blood, either unsorted or a sorted T cell fraction (not recorded which). This CDR3 reads CASSARADYNQPQHF. The CDR3 DNA sequence: TGTGCCAGCAGCGCACGGGCCGATTACAATCAGCCCCAGCATTTT.